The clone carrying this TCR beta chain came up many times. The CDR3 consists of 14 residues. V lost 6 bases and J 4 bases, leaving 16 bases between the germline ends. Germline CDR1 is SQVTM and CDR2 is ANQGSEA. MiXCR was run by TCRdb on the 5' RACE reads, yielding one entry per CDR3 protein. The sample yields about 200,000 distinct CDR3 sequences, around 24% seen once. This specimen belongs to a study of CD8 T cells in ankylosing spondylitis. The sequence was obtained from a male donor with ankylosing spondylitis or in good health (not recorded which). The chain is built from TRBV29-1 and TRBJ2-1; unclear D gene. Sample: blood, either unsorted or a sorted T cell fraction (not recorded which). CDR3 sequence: CSVQSQKVYNEQFF. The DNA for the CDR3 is TGCAGCGTCCAAAGCCAAAAGGTGTACAATGAGCAGTTCTTC.